This is a list of T cell receptor beta chains from one sample in a study of T cell repertoires in cytomegalovirus infection. MiXCR was run by TCRdb on the reads, yielding one entry per CDR3 protein. The sample consists of more than 650,000 distinct CDR3 sequences, roughly a third of them appearing once. The sample consisted of PBMCs. These receptors all stem from a human donor in good health (CMV status not recorded). Some clones in this sample may be carry-over from other donors' samples. The CDR3 runs from the conserved cysteine through the conserved F or W. A D gene is named only where the DNA matches it firmly. Only some rows state a clone size, as once, few, many or a class for expanded clones.

D: TRBD1
size: few
V: TRBV7-6
J: TRBJ1-4
CDR3: CASSLQPGQGANEKLFF
DNA: TGTGCCAGCAGCTTACAACCGGGACAGGGGGCTAATGAAAAACTGTTTTTT

D: -
size: -
V: TRBV30
J: TRBJ2-1
CDR3: CAWSQGTYNEQFF
DNA: TGTGCCTGGAGTCAGGGAACCTACAATGAGCAGTTCTTC

D: -
size: few
V: TRBV2
J: TRBJ1-5
CDR3: CASSEVTGRSQPQHF
DNA: TGTGCCAGCAGTGAAGTAACAGGTCGCAGTCAGCCCCAGCATTTT

D: TRBD1
size: few
V: TRBV12-3/TRBV12-4
J: TRBJ1-1
CDR3: CASRATGEGTEAFF
DNA: TGTGCCAGCAGGGCTACAGGGGAGGGCACTGAAGCTTTCTTT

D: TRBD1
size: -
V: TRBV5-6
J: TRBJ2-5
CDR3: CASSYAGTGKTQHF
DNA: TGTGCCAGCAGCTACGCCGGGACAGGGAAAACCCAGCACTTC

D: -
size: -
V: TRBV6-8
J: TRBJ1-2
CDR3: CASSIKGTNYGYTF
DNA: TGTGCCAGCAGTATTAAGGGGACTAACTATGGCTACACCTTC

D: -
size: -
V: TRBV27
J: TRBJ2-7
CDR3: CASSFGESYEQYF
DNA: TGTGCCAGCAGTTTCGGGGAATCCTACGAGCAGTACTTC

D: TRBD1
size: many
V: TRBV7-8
J: TRBJ2-1
CDR3: CASSPGTGSVRQFF
DNA: TGTGCCAGCAGCCCCGGGACAGGGTCCGTTCGGCAGTTCTTC

D: -
size: few
V: TRBV19
J: TRBJ2-7
CDR3: CASAGGPVHEQYF
DNA: TGTGCCAGTGCGGGTGGGCCGGTCCACGAGCAGTACTTC

D: TRBD1
size: -
V: TRBV6-1
J: TRBJ2-7
CDR3: CASRGTGNAYEQYF
DNA: TGTGCCAGCAGGGGGACAGGGAACGCCTACGAGCAGTACTTC

D: -
size: -
V: TRBV11-2
J: TRBJ2-6
CDR3: CASRLTGSSSGANVLTF
DNA: TGTGCCAGCAGACTAACAGGTTCATCCTCTGGGGCCAACGTCCTGACTTTC

D: TRBD1
size: few
V: TRBV6-1
J: TRBJ1-2
CDR3: CASSPPGTGSGYTF
DNA: TGTGCCAGCAGTCCTCCCGGGACAGGCTCGGGCTACACCTTC

D: TRBD2
size: -
V: TRBV11-2
J: TRBJ2-5
CDR3: CASSLVLAGGPFRVTQYF
DNA: TGTGCCAGCAGCTTAGTTTTAGCGGGAGGGCCGTTTCGTGTGACCCAGTACTTC

D: TRBD2
size: -
V: TRBV3-1
J: TRBJ2-7
CDR3: CASSQVGLGIYEQYF
DNA: TGTGCCAGCAGCCAAGTAGGACTAGGGATCTACGAGCAGTACTTC

D: -
size: -
V: TRBV12-3/TRBV12-4
J: TRBJ2-3
CDR3: CASPVGITDTQYF
DNA: TGTGCCAGCCCCGTAGGGATTACAGATACGCAGTATTTT

D: TRBD2
size: -
V: TRBV5-6
J: TRBJ2-3
CDR3: CASSFGLAGGPDTQYF
DNA: TGTGCCAGCAGCTTCGGACTAGCGGGTGGGCCAGATACGCAGTATTTT

D: TRBD2
size: -
V: TRBV7-9
J: TRBJ2-1
CDR3: CASSPTLAGVADEQFF
DNA: TGTGCCAGCAGCCCTACTCTAGCGGGAGTGGCAGATGAGCAGTTCTTC

D: -
size: -
V: TRBV3-1
J: TRBJ2-5
CDR3: CASSNQRGTQYF
DNA: TGTGCCAGCAGCAATCAACGGGGGACCCAGTACTTC

D: TRBD2
size: many
V: TRBV7-2
J: TRBJ2-1
CDR3: CASSLALIAGGLFF
DNA: TGTGCCAGCAGCTTAGCCCTCATAGCGGGAGGTTTGTTCTTC

D: -
size: few
V: TRBV7-9
J: TRBJ2-3
CDR3: CASSFPGTQVSTDTQYF
DNA: TGTGCCAGCAGCTTCCCGGGCACTCAAGTAAGCACAGATACGCAGTATTTT

D: -
size: -
V: TRBV28
J: TRBJ1-6
CDR3: CASSLYGEVSSPLHF
DNA: TGTGCCAGCAGTTTATACGGGGAAGTGAGTTCACCCCTCCACTTT

D: -
size: -
V: TRBV11-2
J: TRBJ2-7
CDR3: CASSLWGNRVFEQYF
DNA: TGTGCCAGCAGCTTGTGGGGGAACAGGGTTTTTGAGCAGTACTTC

D: -
size: -
V: TRBV12-5
J: TRBJ1-6
CDR3: CASGLARLSRGENSPLHF
DNA: TGTGCTAGTGGTTTGGCAAGGCTGTCTCGGGGAGAGAATTCACCCCTCCACTTC

D: -
size: -
V: TRBV5-1
J: TRBJ2-2
CDR3: CASSLIPGLNTGELFF
DNA: TGCGCCAGCAGCTTAATCCCGGGGCTGAACACCGGGGAGCTGTTTTTT

D: -
size: -
V: TRBV6-5
J: TRBJ1-2
CDR3: CASSYSTRGADGYTF
DNA: TGTGCCAGCAGTTACTCGACGCGGGGCGCTGATGGCTACACCTTC

D: -
size: many
V: TRBV7-9
J: TRBJ1-1
CDR3: CASVREQVTEAFF
DNA: TGTGCCAGCGTGAGGGAACAGGTCACTGAAGCTTTCTTT

D: TRBD1
size: few
V: TRBV24-1
J: TRBJ2-1
CDR3: CATSDYRGPGGNEQFF
DNA: TGTGCCACCAGTGATTACAGGGGTCCGGGTGGGAATGAGCAGTTCTTC

D: TRBD1
size: few
V: TRBV20-1
J: TRBJ1-5
CDR3: CSARLQGVRNQPQHF
DNA: TGCAGTGCTAGGCTCCAGGGGGTGAGGAATCAGCCCCAGCATTTT

D: -
size: few
V: TRBV4-1
J: TRBJ2-7
CDR3: CATARRQEAYEQYF
DNA: TGCGCCACTGCCCGGAGACAGGAGGCCTACGAGCAGTACTTC

D: -
size: -
V: TRBV7-4
J: TRBJ2-1
CDR3: CASSLGFFMANEQFF
DNA: TGTGCCAGCAGCTTAGGCTTTTTCATGGCCAATGAGCAGTTCTTC

D: TRBD1
size: few
V: TRBV29-1
J: TRBJ1-2
CDR3: CSPARPTVTYHRTGGEANYGYTF
DNA: TGCAGCCCTGCGAGACCCACCGTGACATACCATCGGACAGGGGGCGAAGCTAACTATGGCTACACCTTC

D: -
size: -
V: TRBV6-1
J: TRBJ1-1
CDR3: CAIRATTVGTEAFF
DNA: TGTGCCATAAGAGCAACAACCGTGGGCACTGAAGCTTTCTTT

D: -
size: many
V: TRBV7-2
J: TRBJ2-1
CDR3: CASSKQATTYNEQFF
DNA: TGTGCCAGCAGCAAGCAGGCTACTACATACAATGAGCAGTTCTTC

D: -
size: -
V: TRBV12-3/TRBV12-4
J: TRBJ1-5
CDR3: CASSRERGSGQPQHF
DNA: TGTGCCAGCAGCCGAGAGAGGGGTTCGGGTCAGCCCCAGCATTTT

D: -
size: many
V: TRBV7-3
J: TRBJ1-1
CDR3: CASSLIGGGTEAFF
DNA: TGTGCCAGCAGCTTGATTGGGGGCGGCACTGAAGCTTTCTTT

D: TRBD2
size: -
V: TRBV4-1
J: TRBJ2-1
CDR3: CASSQPPSSGRQNEQFF
DNA: TGCGCCAGCAGCCAACCCCCGTCTAGCGGGAGGCAAAATGAGCAGTTCTTC

D: TRBD1
size: -
V: TRBV12-3/TRBV12-4
J: TRBJ2-3
CDR3: CASSFPTGVTDTQYF
DNA: TGTGCCAGCAGTTTCCCGACAGGGGTCACAGATACGCAGTATTTT

D: TRBD1
size: -
V: TRBV28
J: TRBJ1-2
CDR3: CASSQTGGVSYGYTF
DNA: TGTGCCAGCAGTCAAACAGGGGGCGTTAGCTATGGCTACACCTTC

D: -
size: many
V: TRBV7-2
J: TRBJ1-3
CDR3: CASSLAIPGAGNTIYF
DNA: TGTGCCAGCAGCTTAGCCATTCCAGGGGCTGGAAACACCATATATTTT

D: -
size: few
V: TRBV7-2
J: TRBJ2-7
CDR3: CASSLYTTYEQYF
DNA: TGTGCCAGCAGCTTATACACAACCTACGAGCAGTACTTC

D: -
size: -
V: TRBV7-2
J: TRBJ2-2
CDR3: CASSRFGAGELFF
DNA: TGTGCCAGCAGCCGGTTCGGAGCCGGGGAGCTGTTTTTT

D: -
size: -
V: TRBV29-1
J: TRBJ1-2
CDR3: CSETGSQANYGYTF
DNA: TGCAGCGAAACAGGTTCTCAAGCTAACTATGGCTACACCTTC

D: -
size: few
V: TRBV28
J: TRBJ1-3
CDR3: CASSLVGLSGNTIYF
DNA: TGTGCCAGCAGTTTAGTAGGGTTGTCTGGAAACACCATATATTTT

D: -
size: many
V: TRBV10-3
J: TRBJ2-1
CDR3: CAISESMGARGYNEQFF
DNA: TGTGCCATCAGCGAAAGCATGGGGGCGCGGGGCTACAATGAGCAGTTCTTC

D: -
size: -
V: TRBV6-1
J: TRBJ2-7
CDR3: CASFKTDTYEQYF
DNA: TGTGCCAGCTTTAAGACGGATACCTACGAGCAGTACTTC

D: TRBD2
size: -
V: TRBV7-3
J: TRBJ2-1
CDR3: CASSFLSGGDNEQFF
DNA: TGTGCCAGCAGCTTCCTTAGCGGGGGGGACAATGAGCAGTTCTTC

D: -
size: -
V: TRBV25-1
J: TRBJ1-4
CDR3: CASSAADQAQKLFF
DNA: TGTGCCAGCAGTGCCGCAGACCAGGCGCAAAAACTGTTTTTT

D: -
size: -
V: TRBV10-3
J: TRBJ2-5
CDR3: CAISEAGNSETQYF
DNA: TGTGCCATCAGTGAGGCGGGGAATAGTGAGACCCAGTACTTC

D: TRBD1
size: few
V: TRBV6-1
J: TRBJ1-2
CDR3: CASWDRLYGYTF
DNA: TGTGCCAGCTGGGACAGGCTGTATGGCTACACCTTC

D: -
size: -
V: TRBV7-9
J: TRBJ2-1
CDR3: CASSPQHINEQFF
DNA: TGTGCCAGCAGCCCGCAACATATAAATGAGCAGTTCTTC

D: -
size: few
V: TRBV28
J: TRBJ2-3
CDR3: CASSPPHLSDTQYF
DNA: TGTGCCAGCAGTCCGCCGCATCTATCAGATACGCAGTATTTT

D: TRBD1
size: few
V: TRBV5-6
J: TRBJ2-1
CDR3: CASSPRDRIPHEQFF
DNA: TGTGCCAGCAGCCCACGGGACAGGATTCCGCATGAGCAGTTCTTC

D: TRBD1
size: few
V: TRBV27
J: TRBJ1-2
CDR3: CASSLGGTGANYGYTF
DNA: TGTGCCAGCAGTTTAGGGGGGACAGGGGCTAACTATGGCTACACCTTC

D: TRBD2
size: few
V: TRBV6-1
J: TRBJ2-3
CDR3: CASTLWGGEGTDTQYF
DNA: TGTGCCAGCACCCTTTGGGGGGGGGAGGGCACAGATACGCAGTATTTT

D: -
size: -
V: TRBV7-9
J: TRBJ1-5
CDR3: CASSIGRTSNQPQHF
DNA: TGTGCCAGCAGCATAGGACGTACTAGCAATCAGCCCCAGCATTTT

D: TRBD2
size: few
V: TRBV7-2
J: TRBJ2-7
CDR3: CASSLGLAGGRQKGYEQYF
DNA: TGTGCCAGCAGCCTCGGACTAGCGGGAGGGAGACAGAAAGGGTACGAGCAGTACTTC

D: TRBD1
size: -
V: TRBV5-4
J: TRBJ1-4
CDR3: CASSPDVPGTANEKLFF
DNA: TGTGCCAGCAGCCCCGATGTCCCCGGGACAGCTAATGAAAAACTGTTTTTT